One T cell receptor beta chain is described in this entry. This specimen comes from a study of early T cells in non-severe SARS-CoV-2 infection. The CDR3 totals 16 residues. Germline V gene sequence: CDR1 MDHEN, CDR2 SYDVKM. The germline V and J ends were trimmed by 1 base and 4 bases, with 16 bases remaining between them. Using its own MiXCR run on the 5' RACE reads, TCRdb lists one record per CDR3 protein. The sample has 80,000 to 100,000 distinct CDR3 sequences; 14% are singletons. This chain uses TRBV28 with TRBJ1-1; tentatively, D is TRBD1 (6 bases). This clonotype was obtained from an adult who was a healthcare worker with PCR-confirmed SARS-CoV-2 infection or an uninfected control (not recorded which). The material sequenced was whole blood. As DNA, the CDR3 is TGTGCCAGCAGTTTATTCACAGGGAGGAGGTTCACTGAAGCTTTCTTT. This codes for CASSLFTGRRFTEAFF.